The 31 T cell receptor beta chains below come from one sample, sequenced in a study of vaccination effects on CD4 cells after COVID-19. Their specific antigens are unknown. Assay: immunoSEQ multiplex PCR; the TCRdb copy retains only in-frame clones and omits some. The data hold 45,000 to 50,000 clones, with over 50% observed a single time. Cells that had been cultured for approximately ten days were the source of isolated CD4+ T cells. Sequencing was performed on CD4+ T cells from PBMCs cultured without peptide, taken before COVID-19 vaccination. The receptors stem from a human donor who received a COVID-19 vaccine.

V and J are TRBV6-4 and TRBJ1-1; 9 positions match TRBD1. Germline loops: CDR1 MRHNA, CDR2 SNTAGT. The CDR3 covers 18 residues. V lost 7 bases and J lost 0; bases outside the gene matches: 15. The CDR3: CASNPTGGGAGMNTEAFF. The DNA for the CDR3 is TGTGCCAGCAACCCGACAGGGGGAGGGGCTGGGATGAACACTGAAGCTTTCTTT.

The CDR3 sequence is CASSPQGQSSGNTIYF. In DNA, the CDR3 is TGTGCCAGCTCACCCCAGGGACAGAGTTCTGGAAACACCATATATTTT. J is TRBJ1-3 and V is TRBV18; 7 nucleotides match TRBD1. The length of the CDR3 is 16 residues. After removal of 3 bases from V and 1 base from J, the junction contained 6 bases not matched to a gene. The V gene's germline CDR1 is KGHSH and CDR2 LQKENI.

The V gene is TRBV12-3 or TRBV12-4, the J gene TRBJ1-2, with D maybe TRBD1 (5 bases). The CDR3 is made up of 13 amino acids. Trimming took off 2 bases at V and 3 bases at J, with 7 bases between the two ends. The CDR3 nucleotides are TGTGCCAGCAGTTTACAGGGAGACTATGGCTACACCTTC. This codes for CASSLQGDYGYTF.

The chain combines TRBV4-3 with TRBJ1-2; D not resolved. V lost 3 bases, J lost 2 bases, and 7 bases lay in between. Germline V gene data show CDR1 as LGHNA and CDR2 as YSLEER. The CDR3 contains 13 residues. The CDR3 reads CASSHGTNYGYTF. CDR3 coding DNA: TGCGCCAGCAGCCACGGAACGAACTATGGCTACACCTTC.

The gene calls are TRBV19 and TRBJ1-5, with 10 bases matching TRBD1. The CDR3 sequence is 17 residues long. V gave up 3 bases and J gave up 0 bases; unmatched junction bases: 5. Germline-derived CDR1 and CDR2 are LNHDA and SQIVND (reference sequence). The CDR3 reads CASSIGQGGDSNQPQHF. CDR3 in DNA: TGTGCCAGTAGTATTGGACAGGGGGGGGATAGCAATCAGCCCCAGCATTTT.

V is TRBV12-3 or TRBV12-4 and J is TRBJ2-7; TRBD2 matches 10 bases. The V gene end was trimmed by 7 bases and the J gene end by 5 bases; junction bases not matched to a gene: 5. CDR3 length: 13 residues. Here the CDR3 DNA reads TGTGCCAGCACCAGCGGGAGGGCAAACGAGCAGTACTTC. The encoded protein is CASTSGRANEQYF.

J is TRBJ1-2 and V is TRBV6-5; D is perhaps TRBD1 (5 bases). The V and J ends lost 6 bases and 3 bases respectively, with 14 bases between them. CDR1 and CDR2 from the germline V gene are MNHEY and SVGAGI. The length of the CDR3 is 14 residues. Here the CDR3 DNA reads TGTGCCAGCAGGGGCATGACAGTATACTATGGCTACACCTTC. This gives the protein CASRGMTVYYGYTF.

This clone has a single count. The rearrangement joins TRBV4-2 to TRBJ2-2; 11 nucleotides agree with TRBD1. This CDR3 has 16 residues. V lost 7 bases to trimming and J lost 6 bases; unmatched junction nucleotides: 10. Germline CDR1 LGHNA, CDR2 YNFKEQ. CDR3 DNA: TGTGCCAGCATCATGAGGGTGGGACAGGGGGCCGGGGAGCTGTTTTTT. Translated, it gives CASIMRVGQGAGELFF.

This clone was seen a few times. The chain uses TRBV9 and TRBJ2-7, with D unresolved. The CDR3 has 13 amino acids. V lost 3 bases to trimming and J lost 5 bases, with 12 bases between them. The germline gives CDR1 SGDLS, CDR2 YYNGEE. Written as DNA, the CDR3 is TGTGCCAGCAGCGCCAAAGGGTCCCACGAGCAGTACTTC. This encodes CASSAKGSHEQYF.

The V call is TRBV7-9, the J call TRBJ2-1, with 7 bases fitting TRBD1. The J segment lost 0 bases and the V segment lost 4 bases, leaving 6 bases of the junction unmatched. CDR3 size: 16 residues. Germline-derived CDR1 and CDR2 are SEHNR and FQNEAQ (reference sequence). CDR3 nucleotides: TGTGCCAGCAGCTCCCGACAGGGAAGCTCCTACAATGAGCAGTTCTTC. Translated, it gives CASSSRQGSSYNEQFF.

The chain has TRBV4-1 and TRBJ1-5, with a weak D call TRBD1 (5 bases). In germline, CDR1 is MGHRA, CDR2 YSYEKL. The CDR3 spans 15 residues. The V gene lost 4 bases and the J gene lost 6 bases, with 16 bases spanning the gap. The CDR3 here is CASSLRQSGGQPQHF. CDR3 coding DNA: TGCGCCAGCAGCCTCCGACAGTCGGGAGGTCAGCCCCAGCATTTT.

The V gene is TRBV28, the J gene TRBJ2-1, with TRBD2 identical over 10 bases. Germline values: CDR1 MDHEN, CDR2 SYDVKM. The CDR3 length is 12 residues. The J segment lost 13 bases and the V segment lost 10 bases, leaving 10 bases of the junction unmatched. In DNA form, the CDR3 reads TGTGCCACCTTGAGCGGGAGGGCCTCCCAGTTCTTC. Protein product: CATLSGRASQFF. The variable domain in full, with the rest retrieved from reference TRBV28 and TRBJ2-1, is DVKVTQSSRYLVKRTGEKVFLECVQDMDHENMFWYRQDPGLGLRLIYFSYDVKMKEKGDIPEGYSVSREKKERFSLILESASTNQTSMYLCATLSGRASQFFGPGTRLTVL.

The chain has TRBV19 and TRBJ1-6, with TRBD1 matching 8 bases. With 4 bases clipped from V and 5 bases from J, the junction kept 10 bases outside the gene matches. The CDR3 has 17 residues. Germline V gives CDR1 LNHDA, CDR2 SQIVND (reference sequence). CDR3 DNA: TGTGCCAGTAGTAGACCCCCCGGGACAGGCGATAATTCACCCCTCCACTTT. It is translated as CASSRPPGTGDNSPLHF.

This clone occurred a few times. This chain uses TRBV6-5 with TRBJ2-2, with TRBD1 matching 8 bases. The CDR3 spans 15 residues. Germline V gives CDR1 MNHEY, CDR2 SVGAGI. The V segment lost 7 bases and the J segment 3 bases; nucleotides outside the gene matches: 7. CDR3 loop: CASNVGQGHTGELFF. CDR3 nucleotides: TGTGCCAGCAACGTAGGACAGGGTCACACCGGGGAGCTGTTTTTT.

V gene TRBV6-5 combines with J gene TRBJ1-2, with a tentative D call TRBD1 (6 bases). The CDR3 covers 15 residues. V was cut by 0 bases and J by 2 bases, with 10 bases left in between. Germline CDR1 MNHEY, CDR2 SVGAGI. This CDR3 reads CASSYSGGLNYGYTF. The CDR3, as DNA: TGTGCCAGCAGTTACTCGGGGGGGCTGAACTATGGCTACACCTTC.

This clone occurred once. The chain carries TRBV7-2 and TRBJ1-2; D may be TRBD1 (5 bases). This CDR3 region has 19 residues. Trimming pared 3 bases from V and 7 bases from J, leaving 30 bases between. Germline lookup yields CDR1 SGHTA and CDR2 FQGNSA. CDR3 region: CASSFLAYGVDGAGGGYTF. For the CDR3, the DNA is TGTGCCAGCAGCTTCCTCGCCTACGGGGTGGACGGGGCTGGAGGTGGCTACACCTTC.

The chain links TRBV3-1 (or the pseudogene TRBV3-2) to TRBJ1-3; 7 bases align to TRBD1. The CDR3 runs to 16 residues. V was clipped by 4 bases and J by 9 bases; unmatched bases: 15. Per germline, CDR1 LGHDT and CDR2 YNNKEL (reference sequence). The CDR3 loop is CASSPRDSGWKGTIYF. The CDR3 nucleotides are TGTGCCAGCAGCCCTCGGGACAGCGGGTGGAAGGGCACCATATATTTT.

This clone was picked up one time. The chain has TRBV18 and TRBJ1-1, with a possible D match to TRBD1 (5 bases). V shed 5 bases and J shed 1 base, with 8 bases lying between them. Germline CDR1 and CDR2: KGHSH and LQKENI. This CDR3 has 13 residues. The CDR3 protein is CASSMTENTEAFF. The CDR3 DNA is TGTGCCAGCTCAATGACAGAGAACACTGAAGCTTTCTTT.

The chain has TRBV7-2 and TRBJ1-2; D remains ambiguous. V was clipped by 2 bases and J by 0 bases, with 7 bases between them. The CDR3 is 14 residues long. Germline V lookup: CDR1 SGHTA, CDR2 FQGNSA. In DNA form, the CDR3 reads TGTGCCAGCAGCTTAAGTTTCGCTAACTATGGCTACACCTTC. It encodes CASSLSFANYGYTF.

This clone was seen more than once but under ten times. This chain links TRBV4-2 with TRBJ1-5, with D possibly being TRBD1 (5 bases). The CDR3 covers 13 residues. Trimming took 4 bases from V and 7 from J, leaving 11 bases between them. Germline assignment: CDR1 LGHNA and CDR2 YNFKEQ. CDR3 bases: TGTGCCAGCAGCCTTAAGGGGAACCAGCCCCAGCATTTT. Its translation is CASSLKGNQPQHF.

This chain links TRBV6-6 with TRBJ2-3; 11 bases fit TRBD1. J lost 4 bases, V lost 2 bases, and 5 bases had no gene match. This CDR3 region has 16 residues. Germline CDR1 and CDR2: MNHNY and SVGAGI (reference sequence). The CDR3: CASSYKDRGHPDTQYF. The CDR3 DNA sequence: TGTGCCAGCAGTTACAAGGACAGGGGGCATCCAGATACGCAGTATTTT.

The CDR3 DNA reads as TGTGCCAGCAGCTTGTGGGGGCTGGCTGGCTACACCTTC. It specifies CASSLWGLAGYTF. The V gene is TRBV5-6, the J gene TRBJ1-2; D may be TRBD1 (6 bases). The CDR3 covers 13 residues. V dropped 1 base and J dropped 7 bases, with 11 bases sitting between them. Per germline, CDR1 SGHDT and CDR2 YYEEEE.

The rearrangement joins TRBV7-3 to TRBJ1-5; weak D call: TRBD1 (5 bases). This CDR3 region has 15 residues. V shed 4 bases and J shed 8 bases, with 18 bases lying between them. The V gene's germline CDR1 is SGHTA and CDR2 FQGTGA. CDR3 in amino acids: CASSYSGDADKPQHF. The CDR3, as DNA: TGTGCCAGCAGCTATTCTGGGGACGCCGACAAGCCCCAGCATTTT. Together with reference TRBV7-3 and TRBJ1-5, the CDR3 gives the full variable domain: GAGVSQTPSNKVTEKGKYVELRCDPISGHTALYWYRQSLGQGPEFLIYFQGTGAADDSGLPNDRFFAVRPEGSVSTLKIQRTERGDSAVYLCASSYSGDADKPQHFGDGTRLSIL.

In regard to this clone: In the same sample, other DNA sequences code for this CDR3. The DNA of the CDR3 is TGCGCCAGCAGCCTCGGCGCAGGCACCTACGAGCAGTACTTC. Translation gives CASSLGAGTYEQYF. The rearrangement joins TRBV5-1 to TRBJ2-7; D is unresolved. The CDR3 contains 14 residues. Between the trimmed V and J ends, which lost 4 bases and 2 bases, there was a span of 13 bases. Germline values: CDR1 SGHRS, CDR2 YFSETQ.

This rearrangement joins TRBV3-1 (or the pseudogene TRBV3-2) to TRBJ2-7, with TRBD2 matching 7 bases. Germline V CDR1 and CDR2: LGHDT, YNNKEL (reference sequence). V lost 1 base, J lost 11 bases, and 11 bases stayed unmatched. The CDR3 length is 14 residues. The DNA for the CDR3 is TGTGCCAGCAGCCAAGTGGGGGGGGAGGGAATCAAGTACTTC. It codes for CASSQVGGEGIKYF.

V and J are TRBV27 and TRBJ1-2; 10 nucleotides match TRBD1. Germline lookup yields CDR1 MNHEY and CDR2 SMNVEV (reference sequence). CDR3 size: 15 residues. The trim removed 5 bases at V and 5 bases at J, leaving 8 bases unmatched. The CDR3 sequence is CASSLRQGAGYGYTF. The CDR3 DNA reads TGTGCCAGCAGTCTCCGACAGGGGGCGGGGTATGGCTACACCTTC.

The chain employs TRBV12-3 or TRBV12-4 and TRBJ2-1; D is unclear. The CDR3 extends over 12 amino acids. Trimming took 3 bases from V and 6 from J, leaving 6 bases between them. The DNA of the CDR3 is TGTGCCAGCAGTTTGATGGGCAATGAGCAGTTCTTC. Translated, it gives CASSLMGNEQFF.

This chain links TRBV2 with TRBJ2-1; D gene uncertain. This CDR3 comprises 11 residues. Deletions cut 6 bases from V and 8 bases from J, with 8 bases between. Germline lookup yields CDR1 SNHLY and CDR2 FYNNEI. CDR3 loop: CASSQIYEQFF. CDR3 DNA sequence: TGTGCCAGCAGCCAGATTTATGAGCAGTTCTTC.

In this sample, this clone turned up a few times. The V and J genes are TRBV2 and TRBJ1-5, with a possible D match to TRBD1 (5 bases). Trimming stripped 6 bases from V and 4 bases from J, with 13 bases between. The germline V gene has CDR1 SNHLY and CDR2 FYNNEI. CDR3 length: 14 residues. CDR3 bases: TGTGCCAGCAGCGTGGGACTGTCGAATCAGCCCCAGCATTTT. Protein product: CASSVGLSNQPQHF.

V gene TRBV4-1 combines with J gene TRBJ1-1, with D unclear. The CDR3 loop spans 17 amino acids. V was pared by 3 bases and J by 0 bases, with 17 bases between. Germline-derived CDR1 and CDR2 are MGHRA and YSYEKL. CDR3 protein: CASSHPPGRALNTEAFF. As DNA, the CDR3 is TGCGCCAGCAGCCACCCCCCGGGCCGGGCTCTGAACACTGAAGCTTTCTTT.

This clone was observed once. The chain recombines TRBV6-2 or TRBV6-3 with TRBJ2-1, with 10 nucleotides matching TRBD2. Germline lookup yields CDR1 MNHEY and CDR2 SVGEGT. V was pared by 0 bases and J by 0 bases, with 11 bases of the junction left unmatched. This CDR3 has 20 residues. CDR3 nucleotide sequence: TGTGCCAGCAGTTACTCGTCCTACAGCGGGGGGGCGAGCTCCTACAATGAGCAGTTCTTC. It encodes CASSYSSYSGGASSYNEQFF.